The 5 T cell receptor beta chains below come from one sample, sequenced in a study of cytomegalovirus exposure and HLA in healthy donors. With 60 Vbeta and 13 Jbeta primers, the PCR was carried out. TCRdb's copy holds only in-frame clones and misses some; the assay was immunoSEQ multiplex PCR. The sample's table shows approximately 58,000 clones. The sequencing sample was made of PBMCs. Receptor source: a woman younger than 30 in good health and CMV-seronegative.

This rearrangement joins TRBV4-2 to TRBJ2-2; D possibly corresponds to TRBD2 (5 bases). CDR1 and CDR2 (germline): LGHNA, YNFKEQ. This CDR3 spans 18 amino acids. Trimming stripped 4 bases from V and 3 bases from J, with 21 bases between. The CDR3 protein is CASSPKRVWQEDTGELFF. The CDR3 DNA reads as TGTGCCAGCAGCCCGAAAAGGGTCTGGCAGGAGGACACCGGGGAGCTGTTTTTT.

Concerning this clone itself: A read error may account for a junction end that differs from germline. V usage is TRBV29-1 and J usage is TRBJ2-1; D is undetermined. The CDR3 has 14 residues. The germline V gene encodes CDR1 SQVTM and CDR2 ANQGSEA. CDR3 DNA sequence: TGCAGCGTTGAGAGACAATCCTCCGACAATGAGCAGTTCTTC. It is translated as CSVERQSSDNEQFF.

The chain employs TRBV9 and TRBJ1-1, with D hard to call. Germline-derived CDR1 and CDR2 are SGDLS and YYNGEE. The CDR3 length is 14 residues. V dropped 0 bases and J dropped 1 base, with 7 bases sitting between them. The CDR3 spells CASSVVTGNTEAFF. In DNA, the CDR3 is TGTGCCAGCAGCGTAGTCACCGGGAACACTGAAGCTTTCTTT.

The J gene is TRBJ1-5, the V gene TRBV6-5, with 9 positions matching TRBD1. This CDR3 comprises 15 residues. Trimming cost V 8 bases and J 3 bases; bases outside gene matches: 8. CDR1 is MNHEY and CDR2 is SVGAGI in the germline V gene. Here the CDR3 reads CASGTGILDNQPQHF. The CDR3 DNA reads TGTGCCAGCGGGACAGGGATCCTTGACAATCAGCCCCAGCATTTT.

The V call is TRBV30, the J call TRBJ1-1, with 9 bases identical to TRBD1. The CDR3 is made up of 12 amino acids. V trimming: 5 bases; J trimming: 5 bases; junction bases outside the gene matches: 3. Looked up from germline, CDR1 is GTSNPN and CDR2 is SVGIG (reference sequence). CDR3 sequence reads: CAWGTGRTEAFF. The CDR3, as DNA: TGTGCCTGGGGGACAGGGAGGACTGAAGCTTTCTTT.